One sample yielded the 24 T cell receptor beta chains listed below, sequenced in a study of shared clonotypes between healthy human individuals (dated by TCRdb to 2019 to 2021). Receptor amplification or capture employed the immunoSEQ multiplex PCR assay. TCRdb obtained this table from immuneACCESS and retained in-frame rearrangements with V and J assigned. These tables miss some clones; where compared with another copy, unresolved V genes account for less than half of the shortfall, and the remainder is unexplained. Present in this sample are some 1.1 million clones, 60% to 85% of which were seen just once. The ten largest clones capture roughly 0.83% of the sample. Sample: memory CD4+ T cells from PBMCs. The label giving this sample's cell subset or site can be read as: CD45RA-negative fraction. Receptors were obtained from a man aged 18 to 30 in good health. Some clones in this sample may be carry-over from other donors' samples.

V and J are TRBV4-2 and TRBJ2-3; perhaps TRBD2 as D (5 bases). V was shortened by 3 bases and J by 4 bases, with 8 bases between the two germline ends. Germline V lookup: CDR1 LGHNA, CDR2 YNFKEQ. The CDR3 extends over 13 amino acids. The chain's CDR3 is CASSHEGPDTQYF. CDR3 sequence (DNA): TGTGCCAGCAGCCATGAGGGCCCAGATACGCAGTATTTT.

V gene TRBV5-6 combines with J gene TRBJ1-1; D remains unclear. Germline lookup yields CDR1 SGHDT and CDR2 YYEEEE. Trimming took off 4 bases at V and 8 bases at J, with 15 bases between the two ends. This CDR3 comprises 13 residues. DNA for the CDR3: TGTGCCAGCAGCGCCGGGCCCCATTACGAAGCTTTCTTT. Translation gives CASSAGPHYEAFF.

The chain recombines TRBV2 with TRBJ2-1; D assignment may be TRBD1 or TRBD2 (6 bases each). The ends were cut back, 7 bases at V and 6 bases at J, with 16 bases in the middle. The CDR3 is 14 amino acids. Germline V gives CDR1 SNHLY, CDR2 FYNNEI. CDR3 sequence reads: CASTSEGVGNEQFF. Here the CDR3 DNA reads TGTGCCAGCACGTCGGAGGGGGTAGGCAATGAGCAGTTCTTC. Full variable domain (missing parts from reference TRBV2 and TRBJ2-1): EPEVTQTPSHQVTQMGQEVILRCVPISNHLYFYWYRQILGQKVEFLVSFYNNEISEKSEIFDDQFSVERPDGSNFTLKIRSTKLEDSAMYFCASTSEGVGNEQFFGPGTRLTVL.

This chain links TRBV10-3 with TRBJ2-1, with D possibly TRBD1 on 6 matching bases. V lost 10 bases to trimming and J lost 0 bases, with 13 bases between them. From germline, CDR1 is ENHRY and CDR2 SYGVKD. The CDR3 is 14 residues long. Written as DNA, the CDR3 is TGTGCCACCCTGGACAGTAGCTCCTACAATGAGCAGTTCTTC. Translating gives CATLDSSSYNEQFF.

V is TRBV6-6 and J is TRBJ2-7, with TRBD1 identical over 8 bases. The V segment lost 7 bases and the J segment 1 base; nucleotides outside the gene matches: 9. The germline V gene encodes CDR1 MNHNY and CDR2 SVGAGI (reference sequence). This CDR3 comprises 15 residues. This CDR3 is CASTRTDRDSYEQYF. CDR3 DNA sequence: TGTGCCAGCACACGTACGGACAGGGATTCCTACGAGCAGTACTTC.

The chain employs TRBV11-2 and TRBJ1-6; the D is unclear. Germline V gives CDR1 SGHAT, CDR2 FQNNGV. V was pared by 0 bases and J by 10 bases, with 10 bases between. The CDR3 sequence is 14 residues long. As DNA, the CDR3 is TGTGCCAGCAGCTTAGAGCCTGGCCTCTCACCCCTCCACTTT. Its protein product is CASSLEPGLSPLHF.

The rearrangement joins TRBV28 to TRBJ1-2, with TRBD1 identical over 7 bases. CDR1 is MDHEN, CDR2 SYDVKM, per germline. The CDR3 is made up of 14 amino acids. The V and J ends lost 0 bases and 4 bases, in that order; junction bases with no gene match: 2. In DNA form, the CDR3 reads TGTGCCAGCAGTTTATGGTCAGGGGGCTATGGCTACACCTTC. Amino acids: CASSLWSGGYGYTF.

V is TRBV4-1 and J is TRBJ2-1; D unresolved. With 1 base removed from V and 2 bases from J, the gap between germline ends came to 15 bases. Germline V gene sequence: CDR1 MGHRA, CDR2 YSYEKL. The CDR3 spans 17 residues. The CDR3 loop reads CASSQVDLGFTYNEQFF. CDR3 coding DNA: TGCGCCAGCAGCCAAGTAGATTTGGGGTTCACCTACAATGAGCAGTTCTTC.

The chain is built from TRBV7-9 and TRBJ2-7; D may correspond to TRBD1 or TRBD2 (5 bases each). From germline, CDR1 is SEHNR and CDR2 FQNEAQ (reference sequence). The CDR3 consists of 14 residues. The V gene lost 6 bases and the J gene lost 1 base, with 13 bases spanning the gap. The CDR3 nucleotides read TGTGCCAGCAGGTCTTGGGACGGATCCTACGAGCAGTACTTC. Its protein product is CASRSWDGSYEQYF.

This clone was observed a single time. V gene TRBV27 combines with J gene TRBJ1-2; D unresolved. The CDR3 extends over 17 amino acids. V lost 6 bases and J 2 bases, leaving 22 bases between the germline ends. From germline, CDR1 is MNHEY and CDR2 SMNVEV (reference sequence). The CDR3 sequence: CASRTKGPERINYGYTF. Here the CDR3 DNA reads TGTGCCAGCAGGACTAAAGGTCCGGAACGGATAAACTATGGCTACACCTTC.

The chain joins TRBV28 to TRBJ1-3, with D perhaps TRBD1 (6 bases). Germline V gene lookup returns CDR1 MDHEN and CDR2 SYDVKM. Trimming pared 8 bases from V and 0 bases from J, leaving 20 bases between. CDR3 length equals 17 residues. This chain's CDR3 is CASPPRGRDDSGNTIYF. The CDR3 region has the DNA TGTGCCAGCCCACCCAGGGGCCGCGACGACTCTGGAAACACCATATATTTT.

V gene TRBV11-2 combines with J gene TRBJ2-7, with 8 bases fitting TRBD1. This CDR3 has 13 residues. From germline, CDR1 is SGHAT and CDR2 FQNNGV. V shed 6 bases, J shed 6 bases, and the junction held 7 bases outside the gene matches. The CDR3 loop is CASSQDREGEQYF. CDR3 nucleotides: TGTGCCAGCAGTCAGGACAGGGAAGGCGAGCAGTACTTC.

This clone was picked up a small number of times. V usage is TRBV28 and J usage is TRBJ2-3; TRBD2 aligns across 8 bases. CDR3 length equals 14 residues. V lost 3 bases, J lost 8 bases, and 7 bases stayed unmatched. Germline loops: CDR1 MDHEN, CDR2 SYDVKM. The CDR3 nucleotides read TGTGCCAGCAGTTTTAGCGGGACTATGGGTACGCAGTATTTT. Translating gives CASSFSGTMGTQYF.

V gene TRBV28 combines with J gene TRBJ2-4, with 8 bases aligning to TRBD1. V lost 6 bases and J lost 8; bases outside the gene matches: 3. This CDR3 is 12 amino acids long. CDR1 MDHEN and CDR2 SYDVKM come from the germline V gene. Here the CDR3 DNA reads TGTGCCAGCAGCCAGGGGGCGGACATTCAGTACTTC. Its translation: CASSQGADIQYF.

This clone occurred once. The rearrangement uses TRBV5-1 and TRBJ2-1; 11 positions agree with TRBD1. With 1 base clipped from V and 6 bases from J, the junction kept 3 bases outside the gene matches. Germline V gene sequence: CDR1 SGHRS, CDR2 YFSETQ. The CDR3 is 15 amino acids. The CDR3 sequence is CASSLRTGGINEQFF. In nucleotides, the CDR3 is TGCGCCAGCAGCTTGAGGACAGGGGGCATCAATGAGCAGTTCTTC.

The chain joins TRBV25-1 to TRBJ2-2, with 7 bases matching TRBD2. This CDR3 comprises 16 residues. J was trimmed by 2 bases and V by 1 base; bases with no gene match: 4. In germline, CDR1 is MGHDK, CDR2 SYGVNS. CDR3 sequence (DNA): TGTGCCAGCAGTGAATTTCCAGCGGGAAACACCGGGGAGCTGTTTTTT. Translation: CASSEFPAGNTGELFF.

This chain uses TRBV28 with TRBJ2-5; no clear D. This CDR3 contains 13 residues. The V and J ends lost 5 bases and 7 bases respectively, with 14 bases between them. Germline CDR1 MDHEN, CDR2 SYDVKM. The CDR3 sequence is CASSRTLAGTQYF. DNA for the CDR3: TGTGCCAGCAGTCGGACCCTTGCTGGGACCCAGTACTTC.

CDR3 DNA: TGTGCTAGTGGTTTGCTGCAGGGGGGGAAGAACACTGAAGCTTTCTTT. Amino acid sequence: CASGLLQGGKNTEAFF. V gene TRBV12-5 combines with J gene TRBJ1-1; 7 bases match TRBD1. Germline trimming cut 2 bases from V and 1 base from J; bases unmatched to any gene: 7. CDR1 and CDR2 (germline): LGHNT, FRNRAP. The CDR3 totals 16 residues.

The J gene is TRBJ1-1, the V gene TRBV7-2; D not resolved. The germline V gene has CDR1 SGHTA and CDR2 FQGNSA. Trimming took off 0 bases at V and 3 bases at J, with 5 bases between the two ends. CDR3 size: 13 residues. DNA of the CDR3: TGTGCCAGCAGCTTAGCTGGAGACACTGAAGCTTTCTTT. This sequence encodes CASSLAGDTEAFF.

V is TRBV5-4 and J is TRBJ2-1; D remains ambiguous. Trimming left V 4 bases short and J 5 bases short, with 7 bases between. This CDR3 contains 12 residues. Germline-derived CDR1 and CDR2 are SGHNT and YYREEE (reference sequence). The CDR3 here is CASSRDDNEQFF. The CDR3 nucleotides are TGTGCCAGCAGCCGAGACGACAATGAGCAGTTCTTC.

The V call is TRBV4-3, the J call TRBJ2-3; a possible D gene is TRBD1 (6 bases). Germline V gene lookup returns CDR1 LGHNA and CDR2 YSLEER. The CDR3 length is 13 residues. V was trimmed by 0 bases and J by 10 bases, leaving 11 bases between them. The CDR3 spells CASSQDEGGAQYF. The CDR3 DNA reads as TGCGCCAGCAGCCAAGATGAAGGGGGTGCGCAGTATTTT.

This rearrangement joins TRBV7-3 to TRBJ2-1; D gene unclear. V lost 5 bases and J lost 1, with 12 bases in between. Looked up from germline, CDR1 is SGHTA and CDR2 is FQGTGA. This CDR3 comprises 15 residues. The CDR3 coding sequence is TGTGCCAGCAGCCCTCTTATTGGGTCCTACAATGAGCAGTTCTTC. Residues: CASSPLIGSYNEQFF.

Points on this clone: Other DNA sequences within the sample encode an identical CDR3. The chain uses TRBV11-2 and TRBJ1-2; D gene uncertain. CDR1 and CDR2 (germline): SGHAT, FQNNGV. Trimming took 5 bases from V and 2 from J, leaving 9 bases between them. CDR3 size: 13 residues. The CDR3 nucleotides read TGTGCCAGCAGCCCCGCTCGAAACTATGGCTACACCTTC. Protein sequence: CASSPARNYGYTF.

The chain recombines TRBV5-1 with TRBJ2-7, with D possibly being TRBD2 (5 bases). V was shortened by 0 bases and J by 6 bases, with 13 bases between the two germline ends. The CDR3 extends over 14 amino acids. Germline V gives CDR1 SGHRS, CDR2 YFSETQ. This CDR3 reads CASSLAGRESEQYF. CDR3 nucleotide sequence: TGCGCCAGCAGCTTGGCTGGGAGAGAGAGCGAGCAGTACTTC.